These 11 T cell receptor beta chains came from one sample sequenced in a study of graft-versus-host responses after intestinal transplantation. Method: immunoSEQ multiplex PCR; TCRdb's copy keeps in-frame clones and lacks some. The table shows around 54,000 clones, with around 90% occurring only once. Sample: PBMCs, taken 650 to 680 days after intestinal transplant. The receptors here all came from a human patient who received an intestinal transplant, so some T cells may come from the graft donor.

The V call is TRBV5-1, the J call TRBJ2-1; 7 bases are shared with TRBD1. From germline, CDR1 is SGHRS and CDR2 YFSETQ. This CDR3 is 12 amino acids long. J was trimmed by 9 bases and V by 6 bases; bases with no gene match: 6. As DNA, the CDR3 is TGCGCCAGCACGATACAGGGGAGTGAGCAGTTCTTC. Encoded protein: CASTIQGSEQFF.

The V and J genes are TRBV7-9 and TRBJ2-7; TRBD2 agrees at 7 bases. The V gene end was trimmed by 10 bases and the J gene end by 3 bases; junction bases not matched to a gene: 15. This CDR3 contains 15 residues. Germline CDR1 reads SEHNR; CDR2 reads FQNEAQ (reference sequence). CDR3 coding DNA: TGTGCCACCCACCTCTTGCCGGGGGGAAACTACGAGCAGTACTTC. Translating gives CATHLLPGGNYEQYF.

The chain couples TRBV7-6 to TRBJ1-2; tentatively, D is TRBD1 (5 bases). The germline gives CDR1 SGHVS, CDR2 FNYEAQ. The CDR3 contains 15 residues. V was cut by 5 bases and J by 8 bases, with 21 bases left in between. The CDR3 region is CASSPGQGPLSGYTF. The CDR3 region has the DNA TGTGCCAGCAGCCCTGGGCAGGGCCCACTATCCGGCTACACCTTC.

V and J are TRBV4-1 and TRBJ1-5; 10 positions match TRBD1. Germline lookup yields CDR1 MGHRA and CDR2 YSYEKL. The CDR3 has 15 amino acids. The trim removed 4 bases at V and 5 bases at J, leaving 5 bases unmatched. This CDR3 reads CASSRGQGYDQPQHF. The CDR3 bases are TGCGCCAGCAGCCGGGGACAGGGGTACGATCAGCCCCAGCATTTT.

V is TRBV14 and J is TRBJ1-2; D is perhaps TRBD1 (5 bases). The CDR3 loop spans 16 amino acids. V shed 3 bases and J shed 4 bases, with 18 bases lying between them. The germline gives CDR1 SGHDN, CDR2 FVKESK. The CDR3 loop is CASSQGPTVGLYGYTF. The CDR3 region has the DNA TGTGCCAGCAGCCAGGGGCCTACGGTTGGGCTCTATGGCTACACCTTC.

The chain has TRBV5-1 and TRBJ2-3; 10 bases match TRBD2. CDR3 length: 15 amino acids. V shed 7 bases, J shed 3 bases, and the junction held 8 bases outside the gene matches. Germline values: CDR1 SGHRS, CDR2 YFSETQ. In DNA, the CDR3 is TGCGCCAGCGCGCCATTAGCGGGGGGAACAGATACGCAGTATTTT. Translating gives CASAPLAGGTDTQYF.

The chain has TRBV6-5 and TRBJ1-3; no definite D call. The V and J ends lost 4 bases and 0 bases respectively, with 4 bases between them. Germline CDR1 and CDR2: MNHEY and SVGAGI. The CDR3 is made up of 13 amino acids. CDR3 in amino acids: CASSLFSGNTIYF. The CDR3 DNA is TGTGCCAGCAGTTTATTCTCTGGAAACACCATATATTTT.

This chain links TRBV19 with TRBJ1-2; D remains ambiguous. Germline lookup yields CDR1 LNHDA and CDR2 SQIVND (reference sequence). The V end was cut by 6 bases, the J end by 3 bases, with 14 bases between. The CDR3 is made up of 14 amino acids. This CDR3 is CASRRAVSDYGYTF. The CDR3 DNA reads TGTGCCAGTAGAAGGGCAGTATCGGACTATGGCTACACCTTC.

This clone has just a few counts. V and J are TRBV6-1 and TRBJ1-6; 7 bases are a match to TRBD1. The length of the CDR3 is 14 residues. Looked up from germline, CDR1 is MNHNS and CDR2 is SASEGT. V dropped 1 base and J dropped 10; count of bases not matched to a gene: 4. In nucleotides, the CDR3 is TGTGCCAGCAGTGAAGGACAGGGAGGCTCACCCCTCCACTTT. It translates to CASSEGQGGSPLHF.

The V gene is TRBV7-6, the J gene TRBJ1-1; no reliable D call. Germline values: CDR1 SGHVS, CDR2 FNYEAQ. CDR3 length equals 13 residues. V was pared by 4 bases and J by 3 bases, with 9 bases between. The CDR3, as DNA: TGTGCCAGCAGCTCTGGGTCACACACTGAAGCTTTCTTT. Residues: CASSSGSHTEAFF. The full variable domain, its missing parts supplied by reference TRBV7-6 and TRBJ1-1, is GAGVSQSPRYKVTKRGQDVALRCDPISGHVSLYWYRQALGQGPEFLTYFNYEAQQDKSGLPNDRFSAERPEGSISTLTIQRTEQRDSAMYRCASSSGSHTEAFFGQGTRLTVV.

This chain links TRBV5-1 with TRBJ2-3; D unresolved. Germline loops: CDR1 SGHRS, CDR2 YFSETQ. V lost 2 bases and J lost 2, with 15 bases in between. The CDR3 has 16 residues. The CDR3 is CASSFGVPSFTDTQYF. CDR3 sequence (DNA): TGCGCCAGCAGCTTTGGAGTTCCGTCATTCACAGATACGCAGTATTTT. The variable domain in full, with the rest retrieved from reference TRBV5-1 and TRBJ2-3, is KAGVTQTPRYLIKTRGQQVTLSCSPISGHRSVSWYQQTPGQGLQFLFEYFSETQRNKGNFPGRFSGRQFSNSRSEMNVSTLELGDSALYLCASSFGVPSFTDTQYFGPGTRLTVL.